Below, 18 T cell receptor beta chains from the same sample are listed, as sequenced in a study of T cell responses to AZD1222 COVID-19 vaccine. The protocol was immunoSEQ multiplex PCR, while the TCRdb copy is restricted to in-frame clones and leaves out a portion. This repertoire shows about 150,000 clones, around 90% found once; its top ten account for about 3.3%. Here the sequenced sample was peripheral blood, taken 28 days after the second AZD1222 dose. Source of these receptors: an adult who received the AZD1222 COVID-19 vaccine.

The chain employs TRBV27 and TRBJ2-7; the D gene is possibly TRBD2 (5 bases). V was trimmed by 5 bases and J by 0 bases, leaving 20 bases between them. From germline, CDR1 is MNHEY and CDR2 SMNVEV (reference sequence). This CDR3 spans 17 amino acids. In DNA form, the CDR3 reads TGTGCCAGCAGTCCTAGGTTCGAGCGGTTAAGCTCCTACGAGCAGTACTTC. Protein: CASSPRFERLSSYEQYF.

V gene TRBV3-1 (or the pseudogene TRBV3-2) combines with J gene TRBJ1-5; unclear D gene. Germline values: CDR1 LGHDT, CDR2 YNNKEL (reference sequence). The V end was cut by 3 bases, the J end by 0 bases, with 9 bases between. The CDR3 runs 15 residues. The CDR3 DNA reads TGTGCCAGCAGCCAGAACTGGGGTAGCAATCAGCCCCAGCATTTT. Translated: CASSQNWGSNQPQHF.

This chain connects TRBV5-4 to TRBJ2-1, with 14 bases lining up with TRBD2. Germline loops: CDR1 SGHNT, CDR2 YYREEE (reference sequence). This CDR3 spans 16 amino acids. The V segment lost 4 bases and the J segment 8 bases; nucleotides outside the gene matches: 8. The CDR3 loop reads CASSRGLAGVEYEQFF. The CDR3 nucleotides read TGTGCCAGCAGCAGGGGACTAGCGGGAGTTGAGTATGAGCAGTTCTTC.

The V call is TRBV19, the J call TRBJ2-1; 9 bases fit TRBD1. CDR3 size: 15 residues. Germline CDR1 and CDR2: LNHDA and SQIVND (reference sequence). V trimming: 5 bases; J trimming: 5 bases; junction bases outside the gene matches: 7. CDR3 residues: CASSAGTGRHNEQFF. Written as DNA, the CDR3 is TGTGCCAGTAGTGCCGGGACAGGGAGGCACAATGAGCAGTTCTTC.

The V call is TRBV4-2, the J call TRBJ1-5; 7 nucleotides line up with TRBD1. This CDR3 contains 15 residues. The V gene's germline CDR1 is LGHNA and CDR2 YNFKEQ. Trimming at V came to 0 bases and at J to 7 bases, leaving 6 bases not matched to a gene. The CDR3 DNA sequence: TGTGCCAGCAGCCAAGAACCCAGGGGGGAACAGCCCCAGCATTTT. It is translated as CASSQEPRGEQPQHF.

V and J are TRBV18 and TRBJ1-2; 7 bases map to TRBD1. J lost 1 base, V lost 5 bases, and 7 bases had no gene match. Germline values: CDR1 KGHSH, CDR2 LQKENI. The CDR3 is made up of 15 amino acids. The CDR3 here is CASSAGTAFNYGYTF. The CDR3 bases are TGTGCCAGCTCAGCCGGGACAGCTTTTAACTATGGCTACACCTTC.

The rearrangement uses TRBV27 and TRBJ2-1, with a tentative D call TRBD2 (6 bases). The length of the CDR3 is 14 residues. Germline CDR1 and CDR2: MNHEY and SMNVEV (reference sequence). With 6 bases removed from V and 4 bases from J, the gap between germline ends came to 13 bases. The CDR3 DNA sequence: TGTGCCAGCAGGGGCCAGCGGGTATACAATGAGCAGTTCTTC. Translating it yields CASRGQRVYNEQFF.

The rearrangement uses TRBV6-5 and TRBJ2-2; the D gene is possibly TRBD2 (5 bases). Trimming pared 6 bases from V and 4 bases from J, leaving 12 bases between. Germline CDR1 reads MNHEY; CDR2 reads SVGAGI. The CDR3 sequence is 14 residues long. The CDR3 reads CASRDISGTGELFF. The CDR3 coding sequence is TGTGCCAGCAGAGATATAAGCGGCACCGGGGAGCTGTTTTTT.

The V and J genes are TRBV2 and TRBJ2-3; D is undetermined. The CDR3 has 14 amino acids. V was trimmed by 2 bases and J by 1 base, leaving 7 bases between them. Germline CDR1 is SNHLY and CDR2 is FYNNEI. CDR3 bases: TGTGCCAGCAGTGAATGGCAGGGCACAGATACGCAGTATTTT. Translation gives CASSEWQGTDTQYF.

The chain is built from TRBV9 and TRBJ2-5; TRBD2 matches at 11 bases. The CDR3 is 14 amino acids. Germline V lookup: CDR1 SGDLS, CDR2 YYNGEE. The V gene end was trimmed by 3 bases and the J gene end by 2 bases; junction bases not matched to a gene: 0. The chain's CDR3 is CASSGTSGQETQYF. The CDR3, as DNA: TGTGCCAGCAGCGGGACTAGCGGGCAAGAGACCCAGTACTTC.

The CDR3 reads CASSKRRKGTQYF. The CDR3 nucleotides read TGTGCCAGCAGCAAACGCAGGAAAGGGACCCAGTACTTC. V is TRBV21-1 and J is TRBJ2-5; the table's D call of TRBD1 was not tested on the DNA. TRBV21-1 is an annotated pseudogene. The CDR3 covers 13 residues.

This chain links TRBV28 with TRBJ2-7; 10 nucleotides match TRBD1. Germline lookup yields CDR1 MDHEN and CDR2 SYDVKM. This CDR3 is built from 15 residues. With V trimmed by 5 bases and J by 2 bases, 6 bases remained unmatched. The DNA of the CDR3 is TGTGCCAGCAGTATGCCGGGACAGGGGACCTACGAGCAGTACTTC. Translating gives CASSMPGQGTYEQYF.

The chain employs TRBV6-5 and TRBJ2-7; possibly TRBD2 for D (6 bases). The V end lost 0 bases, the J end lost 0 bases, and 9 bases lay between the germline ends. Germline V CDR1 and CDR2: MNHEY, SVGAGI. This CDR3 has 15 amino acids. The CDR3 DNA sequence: TGTGCCAGCAGTTACTCAACTAGCAGCTCCTACGAGCAGTACTTC. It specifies CASSYSTSSSYEQYF.

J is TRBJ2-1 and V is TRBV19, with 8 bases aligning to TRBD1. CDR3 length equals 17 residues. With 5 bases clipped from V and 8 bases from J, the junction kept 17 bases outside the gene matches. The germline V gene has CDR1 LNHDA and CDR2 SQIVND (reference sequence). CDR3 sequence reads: CASSSPPGTGPYDEQFF. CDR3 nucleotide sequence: TGTGCCAGTAGTTCACCTCCCGGGACAGGCCCATACGATGAGCAGTTCTTC. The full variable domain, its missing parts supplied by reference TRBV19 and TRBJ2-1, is DGGITQSPKYLFRKEGQNVTLSCEQNLNHDAMYWYRQDPGQGLRLIYYSQIVNDFQKGDIAEGYSVSREKKESFPLTVTSAQKNPTAFYLCASSSPPGTGPYDEQFFGPGTRLTVL.

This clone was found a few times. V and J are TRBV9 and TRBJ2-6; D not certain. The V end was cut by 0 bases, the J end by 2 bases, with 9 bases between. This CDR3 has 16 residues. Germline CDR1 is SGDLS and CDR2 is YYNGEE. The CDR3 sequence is CASSVDGYAGANVLTF. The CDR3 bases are TGTGCCAGCAGCGTAGATGGGTACGCTGGGGCCAACGTCCTGACTTTC.

The CDR3 reads CASSFSRAASYEQYF. In nucleotides, the CDR3 is TGTGCCAGCAGTTTCAGCAGGGCGGCCTCCTACGAGCAGTACTTC. V gene TRBV28 combines with J gene TRBJ2-7; tentatively, D is TRBD1 (5 bases). CDR1 and CDR2 from the germline V gene are MDHEN and SYDVKM. CDR3 length equals 15 residues. The V and J ends lost 3 bases and 0 bases respectively, with 12 bases between them.

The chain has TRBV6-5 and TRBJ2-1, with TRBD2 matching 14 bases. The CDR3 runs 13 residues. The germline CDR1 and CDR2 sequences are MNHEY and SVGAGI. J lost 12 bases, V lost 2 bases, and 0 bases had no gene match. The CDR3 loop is CASSYGTSGRQFF. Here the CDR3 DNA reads TGTGCCAGCAGTTACGGGACTAGCGGGAGGCAGTTCTTC.

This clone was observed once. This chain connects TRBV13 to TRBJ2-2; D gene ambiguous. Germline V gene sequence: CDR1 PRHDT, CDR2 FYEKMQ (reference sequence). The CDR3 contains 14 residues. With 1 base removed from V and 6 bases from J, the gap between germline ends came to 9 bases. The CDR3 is CASSLDYRAGELFF. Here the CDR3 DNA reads TGTGCCAGCAGCTTAGATTATAGGGCCGGGGAGCTGTTTTTT. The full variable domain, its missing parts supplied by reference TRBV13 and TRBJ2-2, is AAGVIQSPRHLIKEKRETATLKCYPIPRHDTVYWYQQGPGQDPQFLISFYEKMQSDKGSIPDRFSAQQFSDYHSELNMSSLELGDSALYFCASSLDYRAGELFFGEGSRLTVL.